Listed below are T cell receptor beta chains from one sample, sequenced in a study of T cells in Graves' hyperthyroidism and ophthalmopathy. TCRdb independently ran MiXCR on the multiplex PCR reads; one entry per CDR3 protein. The table lists 35,000 to 40,000 distinct CDR3 sequences, just under 50% of them singletons. Specimen: blood. Source of these receptors: a woman in her 50s with Graves' hyperthyroidism that later progressed to Graves' ophthalmopathy. Each CDR3 is given with its conserved first and last residue. A D gene is named only where the DNA matches it firmly. Clone size is given for some rows only: seen once, a few or many times, or a class if the clone is expanded.

>TRBJ2-1|TRBV20-1|14|many|.
CSLKKVGTGNEQFF
TGCAGTCTCAAGAAAGTAGGGACCGGTAATGAGCAGTTCTTC
>TRBJ1-1|TRBV2|14|many|.
CASSEWVARTEAFF
TGTGCCAGCAGTGAATGGGTGGCGCGAACTGAAGCTTTCTTT
>TRBJ2-3|TRBV7-3|16|.|TRBD2
CASSKMGLAGSDTQYF
TGTGCCAGCAGCAAAATGGGACTAGCGGGGTCAGATACGCAGTATTTT
>TRBJ1-6|TRBV6-6|15|.|.
CASSYSTALQDHLHF
TGTGCCAGCAGTTACTCCACAGCGCTACAAGACCATCTCCACTTT
>TRBJ2-5|TRBV11-2|16|few|.
CASSPGRLGSNQPQYF
TGTGCCAGCAGCCCTGGACGGCTTGGGAGCAATCAGCCCCAGTACTTC
>TRBJ1-5|TRBV30|14|many|.
CAWSRSGWNQPQHF
TGTGCCTGGAGTCGGTCAGGGTGGAATCAGCCCCAGCATTTT
>TRBJ2-1|TRBV20-1|17|many|TRBD2
CSAREIAGGEAYNEQFF
TGCAGTGCTAGAGAAATAGCGGGAGGAGAAGCCTACAATGAGCAGTTCTTC
>TRBJ1-1|TRBV7-9|15|.|TRBD1
CASSLAGQQNTEAFF
TGTGCCAGCAGCTTAGCGGGACAGCAGAACACTGAAGCTTTCTTT
>TRBJ1-6|TRBV2|14|.|.
CASKGVGYNSPLHF
TGTGCCAGCAAGGGGGTAGGCTATAATTCACCCCTCCACTTT
>TRBJ2-3|TRBV7-7|15|once|.
CASSLRREPYNEQYF
TGTGCTAGCAGCTTAAGGCGGGAACCCTACAATGAGCAGTATTTT
>TRBJ2-1|TRBV6-1|14|.|TRBD2
CASEVAGGRNEQFF
TGTGCCAGCGAAGTGGCGGGAGGGCGGAATGAGCAGTTCTTC
>TRBJ2-7|TRBV24-1|16|medium-sized|TRBD1
CATSENRGQHTYEQYF
TGTGCCACCAGTGAAAACAGGGGCCAACATACCTACGAGCAGTACTTC
>TRBJ1-4|TRBV7-6|16|.|.
CASSLQESSYNEKLFF
TGTGCCAGCAGCCTACAGGAGAGCTCCTACAATGAGAAACTGTTTTTT
>TRBJ2-5|TRBV4-2|15|few|TRBD1
CASSQVQGAGETQYF
TGTGCCAGCAGCCAGGTACAGGGGGCGGGCGAGACCCAGTACTTC
>TRBJ1-2|TRBV7-2|18|many|.
CASSLASVGLGVMYGYTF
TGTGCCAGCAGCTTAGCTAGTGTCGGGTTGGGGGTTATGTATGGCTACACCTTC
>TRBJ1-2|TRBV7-9|14|.|.
CASSIGAGPYGFTF
TGTGCCAGCAGCATAGGCGCAGGCCCCTATGGCTTCACCTTC
>TRBJ2-7|TRBV7-2|14|medium-sized|.
CASSPTGGNYEQYF
TGTGCCAGCAGCCCTACCGGGGGAAACTACGAGCAGTACTTC
>TRBJ2-3|TRBV11-2|18|many|TRBD2
CASSYLVASGRRADTQYF
TGTGCCAGCAGCTATTTGGTGGCTAGCGGGAGGAGGGCAGATACGCAGTATTTT
>TRBJ2-2|TRBV5-1|14|many|TRBD1
CASSGGQGSGELFF
TGCGCCAGCAGCGGGGGACAGGGGTCCGGGGAGCTGTTTTTT
>TRBJ2-7|TRBV6-5|15|many|TRBD2
CASSPRLAGNYEQYF
TGTGCCAGCAGTCCACGACTAGCGGGAAATTACGAGCAGTACTTC
>TRBJ1-6|TRBV9|13|.|.
CASHRDTDSPLHF
TGTGCCAGTCACCGGGACACTGATTCACCCCTCCACTTT
>TRBJ1-5|TRBV5-4|19|.|.
CASSLASWGQRPDFRGRHF
.
>TRBJ2-3|TRBV20-1|16|.|TRBD2
CSARSLAGFHTDTQYF
TGCAGTGCTAGATCGTTAGCGGGTTTCCACACAGATACGCAGTATTTT
>TRBJ2-5|TRBV6-2/TRBV6-3|13|.|TRBD2
CASSRGTSGTEYF
TGTGCCAGCAGTCGGGGGACTAGCGGGACCGAGTACTTC
>TRBJ2-1|TRBV11-3|15|.|TRBD1
CASSPRTGVNTEQFF
TGTGCCAGCAGCCCCAGGACAGGGGTGAACACTGAGCAGTTCTTC
>TRBJ2-5|TRBV20-1|12|many|.
CSARVGTETQYF
TGCAGTGCTAGGGTAGGGACAGAGACCCAGTACTTC
>TRBJ2-7|TRBV18|13|many|.
CASSPASSYEQYF
TGTGCCAGCTCACCGGCTAGCTCCTACGAGCAGTACTTC
>TRBJ2-1|TRBV12-3/TRBV12-4|11|.|.
CASSSRSEQFF
TGTGCCAGCAGTTCCCGGTCTGAGCAGTTCTTC
>TRBJ1-1|TRBV20-1|12|.|.
CSARGPNTEAFF
TGCAGTGCTAGGGGGCCGAACACTGAAGCTTTCTTT
>TRBJ2-1|TRBV24-1|16|many|TRBD1
CATSEHTGAHSYEQFF
TGTGCCACCAGTGAACACACAGGGGCGCACTCCTATGAGCAGTTCTTC
>TRBJ2-4|TRBV20-1|15|many|TRBD1
CSASRGRFRKNIQYF
TGCAGTGCCAGCAGGGGGCGCTTTCGGAAAAACATTCAGTACTTC
>TRBJ1-1|TRBV7-8|12|many|.
CASAGTGTEAFF
TGTGCCAGTGCTGGGACCGGCACTGAAGCTTTCTTT
>TRBJ1-2|TRBV5-6|17|many|.
CASSSGGVLRGIDGYTF
TGTGCCAGCAGCTCCGGGGGGGTCCTTAGGGGGATAGATGGCTACACCTTC
>TRBJ1-1|TRBV15|13|many|.
CATSPRLNTEAFF
TGTGCCACCAGTCCAAGGCTGAACACTGAAGCTTTCTTT
>TRBJ1-1|TRBV30|14|many|.
CAWTPGIQNTEAFF
TGTGCCTGGACGCCGGGAATCCAAAACACTGAAGCTTTCTTT
>TRBJ2-3|TRBV20-1|13|.|.
CSATPLGHNEQYF
TGCAGTGCTACACCGTTAGGTCACAATGAGCAGTATTTT
>TRBJ1-1|TRBV10-1|14|.|.
CASSESVANTEAFF
TGCGCCAGCAGTGAGTCGGTGGCGAACACTGAAGCTTTCTTT
>TRBJ1-2|TRBV7-9|14|.|.
CASSLGRGSSGYTF
TGTGCCAGCAGCTTGGGTAGGGGGAGCTCTGGCTACACCTTC
>TRBJ2-3|TRBV6-2/TRBV6-3|15|many|TRBD2
CASRWLAGVADTQYF
TGTGCCAGCCGGTGGCTAGCGGGAGTTGCAGATACGCAGTATTTT
>TRBJ2-7|TRBV24-1|9|.|.
CATSDGQYF
TGTGCCACCAGTGACGGACAGTACTTC
>TRBJ2-1|TRBV5-4|16|.|TRBD1
CASSLAGGGMNNEQFF
TGTGCCAGCAGCTTGGCAGGGGGCGGGATGAACAATGAGCAGTTCTTC
>TRBJ2-7|TRBV7-3|14|medium-sized|.
CASSLRRQASEQYF
TGTGCCAGCAGCTTGCGGCGGCAGGCCTCCGAGCAGTACTTC
>TRBJ2-2|TRBV3-2|16|many|.
CASSQDLPGAAGELFF
TGTGCCAGCAGCCAAGATCTTCCAGGGGCAGCCGGGGAGCTGTTTTTT
>TRBJ2-7|TRBV15|15|.|TRBD1
CATSRDGTGAYEQYF
TGTGCCACCAGCAGAGATGGGACAGGGGCCTACGAGCAGTACTTC
>TRBJ2-2|TRBV7-3|15|medium-sized|TRBD1
CASSDLGGGTGELFF
TGTGCCAGCAGCGACCTAGGGGGCGGCACCGGGGAGCTGTTTTTT
>TRBJ1-2|TRBV5-4|16|.|TRBD1
CASSLAGGRSNYGYTF
TGTGCCAGCAGCTTGGCAGGGGGCAGATCTAACTATGGCTACACCTTC